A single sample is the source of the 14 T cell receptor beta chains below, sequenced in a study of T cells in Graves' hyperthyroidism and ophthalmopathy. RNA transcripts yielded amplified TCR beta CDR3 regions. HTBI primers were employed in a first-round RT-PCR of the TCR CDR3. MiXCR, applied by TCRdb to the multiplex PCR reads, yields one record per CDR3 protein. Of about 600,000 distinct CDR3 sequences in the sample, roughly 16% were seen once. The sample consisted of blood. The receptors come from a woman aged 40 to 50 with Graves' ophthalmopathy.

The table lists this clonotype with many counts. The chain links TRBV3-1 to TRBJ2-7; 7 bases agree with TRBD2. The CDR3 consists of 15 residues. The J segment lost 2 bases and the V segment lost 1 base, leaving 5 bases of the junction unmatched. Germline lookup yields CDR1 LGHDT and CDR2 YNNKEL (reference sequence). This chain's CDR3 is CASSQVTGGAYEQYF. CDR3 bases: TGTGCCAGCAGCCAAGTGACGGGGGGTGCCTACGAGCAGTACTTC.

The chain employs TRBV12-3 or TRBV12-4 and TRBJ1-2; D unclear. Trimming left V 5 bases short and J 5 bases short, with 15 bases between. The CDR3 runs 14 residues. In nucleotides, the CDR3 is TGTGCCAGCAGTACCGGCCTACCGGGGTATGGCTACACCTTC. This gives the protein CASSTGLPGYGYTF.

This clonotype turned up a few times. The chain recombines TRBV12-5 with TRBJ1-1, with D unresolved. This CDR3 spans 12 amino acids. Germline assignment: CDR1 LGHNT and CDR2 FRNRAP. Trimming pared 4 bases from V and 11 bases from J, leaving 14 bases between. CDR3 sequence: CASGSDFFVAFF. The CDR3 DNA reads TGTGCTAGTGGTTCGGACTTTTTCGTGGCTTTCTTT.

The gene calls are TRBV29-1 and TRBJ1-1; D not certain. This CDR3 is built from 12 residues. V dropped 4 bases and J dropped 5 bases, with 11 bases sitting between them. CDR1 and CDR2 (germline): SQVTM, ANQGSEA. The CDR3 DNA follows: TGCAGCGTTGCCTTTGGGGAAACTGAAGCTTTCTTT. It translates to CSVAFGETEAFF.

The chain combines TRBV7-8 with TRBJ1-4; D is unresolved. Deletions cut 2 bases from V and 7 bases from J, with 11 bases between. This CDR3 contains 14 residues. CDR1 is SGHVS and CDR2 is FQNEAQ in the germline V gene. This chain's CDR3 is CASSLRVMGEKLFF. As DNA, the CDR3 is TGTGCCAGCAGCTTAAGGGTGATGGGTGAAAAACTGTTTTTT.

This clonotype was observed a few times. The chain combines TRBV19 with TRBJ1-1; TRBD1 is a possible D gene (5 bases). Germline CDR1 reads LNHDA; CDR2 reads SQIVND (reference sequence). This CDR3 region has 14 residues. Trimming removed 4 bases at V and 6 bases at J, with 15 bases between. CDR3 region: CASSTAGTRAEAFF. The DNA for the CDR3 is TGTGCCAGTAGTACGGCAGGGACTAGGGCTGAAGCTTTCTTT.

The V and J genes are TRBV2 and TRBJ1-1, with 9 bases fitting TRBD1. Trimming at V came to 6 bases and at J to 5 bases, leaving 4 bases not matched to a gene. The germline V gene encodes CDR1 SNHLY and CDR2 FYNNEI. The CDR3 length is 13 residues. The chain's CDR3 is CASRHGTGTEAFF. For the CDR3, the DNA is TGTGCCAGCAGACACGGGACAGGGACTGAAGCTTTCTTT.

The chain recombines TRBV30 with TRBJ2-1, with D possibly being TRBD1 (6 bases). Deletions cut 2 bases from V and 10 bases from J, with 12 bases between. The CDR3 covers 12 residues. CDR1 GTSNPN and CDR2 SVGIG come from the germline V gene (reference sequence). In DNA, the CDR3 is TGTGCCTGGAGTAAACAGGGATACGAGCAGTTCTTC. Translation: CAWSKQGYEQFF.

For the CDR3, the DNA is TGTGCCAGCAGCTTAGTTCCAGCGGGGGGGCTATACGAGACCCAGTACTTC. Translating gives CASSLVPAGGLYETQYF. The V gene is TRBV7-2, the J gene TRBJ2-5; 10 positions match TRBD2. This CDR3 is 17 amino acids long. In germline, CDR1 is SGHTA, CDR2 FQGNSA. The trim removed 1 base at V and 5 bases at J, leaving 10 bases unmatched.

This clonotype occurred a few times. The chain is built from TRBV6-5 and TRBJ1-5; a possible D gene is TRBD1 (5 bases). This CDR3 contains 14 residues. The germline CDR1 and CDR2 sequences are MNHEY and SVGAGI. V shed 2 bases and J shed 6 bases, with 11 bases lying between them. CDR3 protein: CASSYQGGVQPQHF. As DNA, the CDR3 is TGTGCCAGCAGTTACCAGGGTGGGGTTCAGCCCCAGCATTTT.

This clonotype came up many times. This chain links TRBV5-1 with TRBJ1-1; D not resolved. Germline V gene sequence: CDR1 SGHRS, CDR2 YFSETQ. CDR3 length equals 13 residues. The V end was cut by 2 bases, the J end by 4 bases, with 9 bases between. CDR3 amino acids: CASSFSRSTEAFF. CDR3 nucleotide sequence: TGCGCCAGCAGCTTTTCGCGGAGCACTGAAGCTTTCTTT.

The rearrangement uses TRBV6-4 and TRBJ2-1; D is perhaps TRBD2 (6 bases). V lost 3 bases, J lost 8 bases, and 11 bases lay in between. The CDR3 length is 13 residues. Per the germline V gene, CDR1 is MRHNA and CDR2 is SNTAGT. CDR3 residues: CASSEGGEDEQFF. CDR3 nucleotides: TGTGCCAGCAGTGAGGGAGGTGAGGATGAGCAGTTCTTC.

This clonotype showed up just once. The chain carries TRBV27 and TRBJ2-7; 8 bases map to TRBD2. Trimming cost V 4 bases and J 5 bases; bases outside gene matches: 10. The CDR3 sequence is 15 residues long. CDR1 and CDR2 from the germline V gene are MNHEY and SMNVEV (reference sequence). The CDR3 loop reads CASSSTAGGRNEQYF. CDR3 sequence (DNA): TGTGCCAGCAGTTCCACCGCGGGGGGCAGGAACGAGCAGTACTTC.

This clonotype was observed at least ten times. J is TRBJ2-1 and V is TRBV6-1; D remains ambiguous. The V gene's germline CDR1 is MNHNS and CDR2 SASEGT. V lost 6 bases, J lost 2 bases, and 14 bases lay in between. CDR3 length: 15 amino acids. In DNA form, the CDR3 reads TGTGCCAGCAGGTTTACCACCGGGCCCTACAATGAGCAGTTCTTC. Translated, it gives CASRFTTGPYNEQFF.